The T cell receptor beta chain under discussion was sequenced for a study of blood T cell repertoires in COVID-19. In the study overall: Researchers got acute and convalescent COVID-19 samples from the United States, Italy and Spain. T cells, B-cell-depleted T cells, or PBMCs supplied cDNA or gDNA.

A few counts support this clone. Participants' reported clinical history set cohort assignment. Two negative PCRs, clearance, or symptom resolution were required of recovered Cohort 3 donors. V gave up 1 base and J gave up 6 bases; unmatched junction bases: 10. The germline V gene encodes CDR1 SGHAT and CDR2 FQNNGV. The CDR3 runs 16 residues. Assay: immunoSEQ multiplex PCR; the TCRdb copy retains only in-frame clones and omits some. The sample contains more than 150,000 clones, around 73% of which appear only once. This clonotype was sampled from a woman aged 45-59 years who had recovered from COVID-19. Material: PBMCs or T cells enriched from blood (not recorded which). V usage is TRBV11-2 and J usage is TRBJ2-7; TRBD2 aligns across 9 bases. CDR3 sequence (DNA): TGTGCCAGCAGCTTAGTATCGACTAGCGGCCTACTCGAGCAGTACTTC. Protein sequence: CASSLVSTSGLLEQYF.